This T cell receptor (beta chain) was profiled in a study of a mutant IDH1 vaccine in newly diagnosed glioma. The overall study: All eight of the vaccinations patients received fell in weeks 1, 3, 5, 7, 11, 15, 19 and 23. The study started vaccination 4-6 weeks after radiotherapy alone, or with temozolomide cycles.

The time point denotes: week 23, last vaccination. What each vaccine dose contained was 300 ug of mutant IDH1 20-mer peptide, accompanied by topical imiquimod. The assay was immunoSEQ multiplex PCR, and TCRdb's table has in-frame clones only and misses some. The sample consists of about 44,000 clones, less than 95% of them appearing once. Trimming cost V 5 bases and J 1 base, with 9 bases left between them. Germline CDR1 is SGHNT and CDR2 is YENEEA. CDR3 length: 14 residues. On this clone itself: The antigen is undetermined.

This chain joins TRBV11-3 and TRBJ1-3; D uncertain. The source was PBMCs, collected from a glioma patient whose treatment included an IDH1 peptide vaccine. The source is a man aged 50 to 59 with glioma. The chain's CDR3 is CASSQGISGNTIYF. Written as DNA, the CDR3 is TGTGCCAGCAGCCAAGGGATATCTGGAAACACCATATATTTT.